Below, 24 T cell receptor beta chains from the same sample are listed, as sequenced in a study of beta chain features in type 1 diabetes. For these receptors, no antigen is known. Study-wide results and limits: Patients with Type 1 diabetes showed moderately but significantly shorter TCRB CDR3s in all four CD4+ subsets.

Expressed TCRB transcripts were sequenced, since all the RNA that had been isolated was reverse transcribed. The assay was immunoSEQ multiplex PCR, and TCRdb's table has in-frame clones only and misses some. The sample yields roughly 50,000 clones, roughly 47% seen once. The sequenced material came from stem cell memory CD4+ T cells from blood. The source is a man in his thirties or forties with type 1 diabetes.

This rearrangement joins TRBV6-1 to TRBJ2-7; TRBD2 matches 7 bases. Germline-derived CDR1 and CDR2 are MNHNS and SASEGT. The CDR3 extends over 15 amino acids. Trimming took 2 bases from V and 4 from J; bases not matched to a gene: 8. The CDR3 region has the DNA TGTGCCAGCAGTGAATTCATCACTAGCGAGTACGAGCAGTACTTC. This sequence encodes CASSEFITSEYEQYF.

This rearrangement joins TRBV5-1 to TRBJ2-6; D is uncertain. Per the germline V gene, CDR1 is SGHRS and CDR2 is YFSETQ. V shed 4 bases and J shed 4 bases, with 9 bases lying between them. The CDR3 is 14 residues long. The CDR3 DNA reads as TGCGCCAGCAGCCCTAATCCCGGGGCCAACGTCCTGACTTTC. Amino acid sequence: CASSPNPGANVLTF. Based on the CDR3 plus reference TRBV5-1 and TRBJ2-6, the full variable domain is KAGVTQTPRYLIKTRGQQVTLSCSPISGHRSVSWYQQTPGQGLQFLFEYFSETQRNKGNFPGRFSGRQFSNSRSEMNVSTLELGDSALYLCASSPNPGANVLTFGAGSRLTVL.

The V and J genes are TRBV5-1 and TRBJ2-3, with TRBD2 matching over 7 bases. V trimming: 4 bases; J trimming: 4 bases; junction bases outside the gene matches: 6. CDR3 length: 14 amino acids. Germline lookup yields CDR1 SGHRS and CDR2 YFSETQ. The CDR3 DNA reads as TGCGCCAGCAGCGCCGGACTAGGTCCAGATACGCAGTATTTT. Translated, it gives CASSAGLGPDTQYF.

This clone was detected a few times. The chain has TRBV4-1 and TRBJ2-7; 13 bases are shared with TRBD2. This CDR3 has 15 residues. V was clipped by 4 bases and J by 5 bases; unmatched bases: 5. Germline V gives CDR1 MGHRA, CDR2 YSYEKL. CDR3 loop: CASSPQGLAGNEQYF. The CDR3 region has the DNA TGCGCCAGCAGCCCCCAGGGACTAGCGGGAAACGAGCAGTACTTC.

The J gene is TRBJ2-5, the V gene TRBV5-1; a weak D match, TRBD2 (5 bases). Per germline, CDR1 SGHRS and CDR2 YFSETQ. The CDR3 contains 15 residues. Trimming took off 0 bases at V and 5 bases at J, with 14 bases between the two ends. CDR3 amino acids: CASSLAQRVRETQYF. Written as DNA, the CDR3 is TGCGCCAGCAGCTTGGCCCAGAGGGTCCGGGAGACCCAGTACTTC.

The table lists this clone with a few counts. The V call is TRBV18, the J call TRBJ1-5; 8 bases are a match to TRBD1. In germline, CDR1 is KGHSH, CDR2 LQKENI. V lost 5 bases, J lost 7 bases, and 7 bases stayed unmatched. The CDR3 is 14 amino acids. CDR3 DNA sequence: TGTGCCAGCTCAACAGGACAGGGCGGACAGCCCCAGCATTTT. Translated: CASSTGQGGQPQHF. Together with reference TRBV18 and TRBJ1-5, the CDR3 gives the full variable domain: NAGVMQNPRHLVRRRGQEARLRCSPMKGHSHVYWYRQLPEEGLKFMVYLQKENIIDESGMPKERFSAEFPKEGPSILRIQQVVRGDSAAYFCASSTGQGGQPQHFGDGTRLSIL.

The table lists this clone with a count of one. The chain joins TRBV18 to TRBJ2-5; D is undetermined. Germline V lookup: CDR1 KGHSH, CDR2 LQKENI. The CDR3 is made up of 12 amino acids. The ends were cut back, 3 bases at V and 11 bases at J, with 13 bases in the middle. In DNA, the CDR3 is TGTGCCAGCTCACCCTCTCTACGTGAGCAGTACTTC. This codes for CASSPSLREQYF.

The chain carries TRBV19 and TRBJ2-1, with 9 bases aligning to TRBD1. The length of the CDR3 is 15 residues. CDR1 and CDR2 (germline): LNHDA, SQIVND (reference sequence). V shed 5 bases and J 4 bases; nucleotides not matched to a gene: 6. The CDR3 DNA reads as TGTGCCAGTAGTTCCGGGACAGGGCTTTACAATGAGCAGTTCTTC. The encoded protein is CASSSGTGLYNEQFF.

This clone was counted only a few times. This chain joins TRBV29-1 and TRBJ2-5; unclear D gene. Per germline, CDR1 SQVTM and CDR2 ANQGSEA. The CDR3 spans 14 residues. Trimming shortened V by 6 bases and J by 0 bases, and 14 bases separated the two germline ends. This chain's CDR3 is CSVPTGSNQETQYF. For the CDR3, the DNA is TGCAGCGTCCCGACGGGTTCCAACCAAGAGACCCAGTACTTC.

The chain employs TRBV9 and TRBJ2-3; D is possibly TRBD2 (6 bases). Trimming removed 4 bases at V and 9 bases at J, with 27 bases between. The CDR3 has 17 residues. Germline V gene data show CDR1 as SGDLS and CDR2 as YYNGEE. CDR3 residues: CASSPRMGAGTQITQYF. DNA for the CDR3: TGTGCCAGCAGCCCCCGTATGGGCGCGGGAACACAGATAACGCAGTATTTT.

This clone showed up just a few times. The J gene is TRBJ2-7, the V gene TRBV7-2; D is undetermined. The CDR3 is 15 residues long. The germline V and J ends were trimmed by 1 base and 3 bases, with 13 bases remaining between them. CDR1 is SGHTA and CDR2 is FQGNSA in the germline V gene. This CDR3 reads CASSLEVLAGYEQYF. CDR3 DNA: TGTGCCAGCAGCTTAGAGGTCCTGGCAGGCTACGAGCAGTACTTC.

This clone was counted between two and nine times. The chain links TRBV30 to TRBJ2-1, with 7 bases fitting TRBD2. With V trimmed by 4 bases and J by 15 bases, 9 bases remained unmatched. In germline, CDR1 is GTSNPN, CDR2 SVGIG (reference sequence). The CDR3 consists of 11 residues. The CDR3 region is CAWNTGTTRFF. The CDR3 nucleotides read TGTGCCTGGAATACCGGGACTACCAGGTTCTTC.

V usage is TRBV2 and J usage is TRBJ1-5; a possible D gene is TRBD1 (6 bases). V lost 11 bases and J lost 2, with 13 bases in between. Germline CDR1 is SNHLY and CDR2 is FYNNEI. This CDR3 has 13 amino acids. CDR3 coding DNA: TGTGCCTCAGGACAGATTGGCAATCAGCCCCAGCATTTT. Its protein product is CASGQIGNQPQHF.

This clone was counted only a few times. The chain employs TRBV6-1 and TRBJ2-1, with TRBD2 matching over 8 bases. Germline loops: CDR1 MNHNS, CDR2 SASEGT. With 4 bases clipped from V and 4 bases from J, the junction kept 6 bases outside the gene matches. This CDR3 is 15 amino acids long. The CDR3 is CASSVWLAGYNEQFF. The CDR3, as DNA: TGTGCCAGCAGTGTGTGGCTAGCGGGTTACAATGAGCAGTTCTTC.

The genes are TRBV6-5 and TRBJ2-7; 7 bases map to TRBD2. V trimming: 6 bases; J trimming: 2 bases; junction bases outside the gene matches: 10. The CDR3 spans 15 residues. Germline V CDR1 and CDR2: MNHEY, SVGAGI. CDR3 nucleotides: TGTGCCAGCAGCCTTACTAGCGCACACCCCTACGAGCAGTACTTC. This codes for CASSLTSAHPYEQYF.

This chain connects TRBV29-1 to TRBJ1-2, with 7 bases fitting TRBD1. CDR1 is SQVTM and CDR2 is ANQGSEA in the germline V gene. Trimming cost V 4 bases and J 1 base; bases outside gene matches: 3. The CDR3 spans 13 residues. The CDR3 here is CSVAGQLNYGYTF. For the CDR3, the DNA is TGCAGCGTTGCGGGACAGCTTAACTATGGCTACACCTTC.

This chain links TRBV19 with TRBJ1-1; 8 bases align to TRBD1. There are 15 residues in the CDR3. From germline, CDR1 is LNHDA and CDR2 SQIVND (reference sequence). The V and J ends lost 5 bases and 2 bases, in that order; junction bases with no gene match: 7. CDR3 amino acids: CASSPRQGRNTEAFF. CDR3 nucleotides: TGTGCCAGTAGTCCGAGACAGGGGCGAAACACTGAAGCTTTCTTT.

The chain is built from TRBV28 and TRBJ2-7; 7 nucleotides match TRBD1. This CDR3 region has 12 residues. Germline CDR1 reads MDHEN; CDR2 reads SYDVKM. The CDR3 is CVTGTATYEQYF. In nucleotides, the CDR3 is TGTGTCACCGGGACAGCCACCTACGAGCAGTACTTC.

CDR3 amino acids: CASSLAGTGPETQYF. In nucleotides, the CDR3 is TGTGCCAGCAGCTTAGCGGGGACAGGTCCGGAGACCCAGTACTTC. This chain connects TRBV7-8 to TRBJ2-5; 8 positions agree with TRBD1. This CDR3 is built from 15 residues. Losses at the gene ends were 0 bases for V and 5 bases for J; bases not matched to a gene: 5. Looked up from germline, CDR1 is SGHVS and CDR2 is FQNEAQ.

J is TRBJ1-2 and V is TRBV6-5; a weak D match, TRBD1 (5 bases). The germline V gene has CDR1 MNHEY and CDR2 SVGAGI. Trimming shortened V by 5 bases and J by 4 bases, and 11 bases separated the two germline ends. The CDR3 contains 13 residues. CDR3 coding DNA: TGTGCCAGCAGTACAGGATCGGTCTATGGCTACACCTTC. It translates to CASSTGSVYGYTF.

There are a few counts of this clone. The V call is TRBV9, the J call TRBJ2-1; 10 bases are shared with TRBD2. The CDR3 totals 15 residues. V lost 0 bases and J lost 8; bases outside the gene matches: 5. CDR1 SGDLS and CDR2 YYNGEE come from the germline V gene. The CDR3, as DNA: TGTGCCAGCAGCGTAGGGCTAGCGGGAGTCTATGAGCAGTTCTTC. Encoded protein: CASSVGLAGVYEQFF.

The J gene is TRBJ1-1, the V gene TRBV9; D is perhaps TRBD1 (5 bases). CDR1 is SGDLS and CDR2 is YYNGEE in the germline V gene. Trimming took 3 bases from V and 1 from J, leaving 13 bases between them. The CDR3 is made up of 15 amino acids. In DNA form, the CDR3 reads TGTGCCAGCAGCGCGCGGGGGGGGGAGAACACTGAAGCTTTCTTT. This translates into CASSARGGENTEAFF.

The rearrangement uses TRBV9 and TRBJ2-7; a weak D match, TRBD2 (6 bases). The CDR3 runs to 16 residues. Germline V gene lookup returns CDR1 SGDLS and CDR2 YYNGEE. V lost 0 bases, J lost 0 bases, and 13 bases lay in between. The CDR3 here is CASSVEAGGSSYEQYF. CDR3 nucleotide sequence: TGTGCCAGCAGCGTAGAGGCCGGGGGAAGCTCCTACGAGCAGTACTTC.

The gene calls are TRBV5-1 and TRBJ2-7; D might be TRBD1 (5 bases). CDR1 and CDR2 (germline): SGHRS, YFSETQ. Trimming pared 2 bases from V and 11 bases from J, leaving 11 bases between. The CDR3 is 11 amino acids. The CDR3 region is CASSFLGQEYF. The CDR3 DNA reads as TGCGCCAGCAGCTTCCTGGGGCAGGAGTACTTC.